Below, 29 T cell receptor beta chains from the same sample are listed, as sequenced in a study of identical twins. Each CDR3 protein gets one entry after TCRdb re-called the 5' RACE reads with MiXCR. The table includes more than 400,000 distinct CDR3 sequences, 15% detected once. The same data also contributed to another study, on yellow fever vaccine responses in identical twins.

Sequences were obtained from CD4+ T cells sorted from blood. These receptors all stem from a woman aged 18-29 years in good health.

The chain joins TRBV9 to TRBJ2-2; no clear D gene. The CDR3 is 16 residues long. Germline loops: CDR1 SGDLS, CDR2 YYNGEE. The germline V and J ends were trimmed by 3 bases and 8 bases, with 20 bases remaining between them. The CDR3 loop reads CASSARVPISPGELFF. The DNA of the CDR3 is TGTGCCAGCAGCGCCCGGGTCCCTATTTCGCCGGGGGAGCTGTTTTTT.

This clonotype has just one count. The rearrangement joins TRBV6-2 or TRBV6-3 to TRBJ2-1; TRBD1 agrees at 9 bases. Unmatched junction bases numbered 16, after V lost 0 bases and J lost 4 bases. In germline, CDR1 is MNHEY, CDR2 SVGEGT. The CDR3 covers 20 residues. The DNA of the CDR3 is TGTGCCAGCAGTTACTCGTCTTCGGGGTGGGGGGACAGGGCGTACAATGAGCAGTTCTTC. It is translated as CASSYSSSGWGDRAYNEQFF.

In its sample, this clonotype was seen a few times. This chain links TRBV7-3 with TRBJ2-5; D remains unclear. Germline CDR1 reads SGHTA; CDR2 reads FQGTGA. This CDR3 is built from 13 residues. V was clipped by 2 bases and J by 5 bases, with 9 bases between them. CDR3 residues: CASSLSEWETQYF. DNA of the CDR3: TGTGCCAGCAGCTTATCCGAGTGGGAGACCCAGTACTTC.

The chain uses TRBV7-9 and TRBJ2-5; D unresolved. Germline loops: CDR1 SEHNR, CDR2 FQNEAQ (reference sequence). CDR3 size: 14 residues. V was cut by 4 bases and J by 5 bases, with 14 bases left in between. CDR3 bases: TGTGCCAGCAGCTATGACTCCTCCGCGGAGACCCAGTACTTC. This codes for CASSYDSSAETQYF.

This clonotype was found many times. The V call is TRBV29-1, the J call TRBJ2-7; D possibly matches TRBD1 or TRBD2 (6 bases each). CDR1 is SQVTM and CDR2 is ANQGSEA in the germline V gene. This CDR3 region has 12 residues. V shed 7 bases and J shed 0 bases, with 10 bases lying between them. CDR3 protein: CSAGASSYEQYF. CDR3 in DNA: TGCAGCGCGGGGGCGAGCTCCTACGAGCAGTACTTC.

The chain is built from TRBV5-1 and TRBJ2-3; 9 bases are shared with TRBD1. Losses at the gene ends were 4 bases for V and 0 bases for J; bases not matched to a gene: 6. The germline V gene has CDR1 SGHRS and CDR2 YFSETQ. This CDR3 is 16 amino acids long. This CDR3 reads CASSGGQGSSTDTQYF. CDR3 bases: TGCGCCAGCAGCGGCGGACAGGGGAGTAGCACAGATACGCAGTATTTT.

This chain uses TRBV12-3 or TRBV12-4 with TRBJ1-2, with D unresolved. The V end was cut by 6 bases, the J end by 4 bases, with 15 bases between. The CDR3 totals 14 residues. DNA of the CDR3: TGTGCCAGCAGCCCCCATCGCCACGTCTATGGCTACACCTTC. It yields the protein CASSPHRHVYGYTF.

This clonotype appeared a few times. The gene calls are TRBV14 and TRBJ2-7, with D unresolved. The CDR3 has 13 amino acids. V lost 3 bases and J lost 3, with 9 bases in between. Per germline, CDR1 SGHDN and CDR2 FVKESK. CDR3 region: CASSHLLNYEQYF. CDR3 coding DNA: TGTGCCAGCAGCCACCTCCTGAACTACGAGCAGTACTTC.

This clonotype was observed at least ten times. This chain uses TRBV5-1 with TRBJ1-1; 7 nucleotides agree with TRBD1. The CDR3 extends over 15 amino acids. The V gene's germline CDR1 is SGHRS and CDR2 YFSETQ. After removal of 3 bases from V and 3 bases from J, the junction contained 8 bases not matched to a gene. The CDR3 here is CASSSQDRWDTEAFF. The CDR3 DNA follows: TGCGCCAGCAGCTCCCAGGACAGGTGGGACACTGAAGCTTTCTTT.

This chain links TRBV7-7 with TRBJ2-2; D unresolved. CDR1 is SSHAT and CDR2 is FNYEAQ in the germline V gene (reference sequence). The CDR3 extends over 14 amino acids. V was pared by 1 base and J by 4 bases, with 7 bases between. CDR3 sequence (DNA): TGTGCCAGCAGCTTAGGACATTCCACCGGGGAGCTGTTTTTT. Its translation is CASSLGHSTGELFF.

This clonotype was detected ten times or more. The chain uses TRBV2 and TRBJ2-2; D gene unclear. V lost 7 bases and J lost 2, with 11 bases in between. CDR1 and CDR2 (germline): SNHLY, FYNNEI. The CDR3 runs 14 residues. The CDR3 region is CASTKGGNTGELFF. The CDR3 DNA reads TGTGCCAGCACCAAGGGTGGAAACACCGGGGAGCTGTTTTTT.

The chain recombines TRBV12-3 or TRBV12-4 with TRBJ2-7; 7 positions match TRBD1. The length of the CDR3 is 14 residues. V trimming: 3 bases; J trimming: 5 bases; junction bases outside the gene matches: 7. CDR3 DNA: TGTGCCAGCAGTTTCGGTCGCAGGGGGAACGAGCAGTACTTC. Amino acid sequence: CASSFGRRGNEQYF.

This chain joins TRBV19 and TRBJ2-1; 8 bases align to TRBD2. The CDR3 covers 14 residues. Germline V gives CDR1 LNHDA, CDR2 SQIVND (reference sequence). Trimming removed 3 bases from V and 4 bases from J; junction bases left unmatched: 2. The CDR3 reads CASSMAGGYNEQFF. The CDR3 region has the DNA TGTGCCAGTAGTATGGCGGGGGGATACAATGAGCAGTTCTTC.

The DNA of the CDR3 is TGTGCCAGCAGTCCTGTCAGCACTGAAGCTTTCTTT. It codes for CASSPVSTEAFF. The chain has TRBV12-3 or TRBV12-4 and TRBJ1-1; D gene uncertain. The CDR3 is made up of 12 amino acids. The V and J ends lost 5 bases and 4 bases respectively, with 8 bases between them.

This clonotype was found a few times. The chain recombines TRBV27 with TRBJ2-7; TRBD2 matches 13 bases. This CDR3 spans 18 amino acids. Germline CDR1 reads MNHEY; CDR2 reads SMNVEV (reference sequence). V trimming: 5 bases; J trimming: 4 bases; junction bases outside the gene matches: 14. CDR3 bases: TGTGCCAGCAGTCCACCGGCCAAGGGACTAGCGGGACTTTACGAGCAGTACTTC. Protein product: CASSPPAKGLAGLYEQYF.

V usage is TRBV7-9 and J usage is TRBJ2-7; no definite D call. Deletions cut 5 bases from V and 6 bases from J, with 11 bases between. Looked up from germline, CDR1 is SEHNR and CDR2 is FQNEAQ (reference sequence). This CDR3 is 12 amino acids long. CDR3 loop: CASSVSVGEQYF. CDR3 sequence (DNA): TGTGCCAGCAGCGTGTCAGTCGGCGAGCAGTACTTC.

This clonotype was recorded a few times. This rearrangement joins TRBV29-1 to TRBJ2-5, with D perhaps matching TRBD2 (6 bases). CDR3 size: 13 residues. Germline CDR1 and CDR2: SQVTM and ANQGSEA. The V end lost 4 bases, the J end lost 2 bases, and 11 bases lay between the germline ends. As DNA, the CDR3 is TGCAGCGTTGGCGGAGGGGTGCAAGAGACCCAGTACTTC. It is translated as CSVGGGVQETQYF.

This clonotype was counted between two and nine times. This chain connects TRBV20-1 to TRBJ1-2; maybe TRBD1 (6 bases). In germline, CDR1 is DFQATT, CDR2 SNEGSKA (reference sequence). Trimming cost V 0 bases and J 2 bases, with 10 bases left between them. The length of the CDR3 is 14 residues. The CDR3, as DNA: TGCAGTGCTAGAGAACAGGGATTAAACTATGGCTACACCTTC. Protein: CSAREQGLNYGYTF.

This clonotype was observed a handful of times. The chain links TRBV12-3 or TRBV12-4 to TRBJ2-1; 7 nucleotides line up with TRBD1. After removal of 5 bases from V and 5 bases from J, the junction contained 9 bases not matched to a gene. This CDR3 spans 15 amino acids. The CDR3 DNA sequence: TGTGCCAGCAGTCCGCCGACAGGGAATAACAATGAGCAGTTCTTC. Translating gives CASSPPTGNNNEQFF.

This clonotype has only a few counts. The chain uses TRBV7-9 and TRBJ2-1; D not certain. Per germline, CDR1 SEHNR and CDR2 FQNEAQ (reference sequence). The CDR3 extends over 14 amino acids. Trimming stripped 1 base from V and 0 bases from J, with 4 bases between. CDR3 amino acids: CASSLDVSYNEQFF. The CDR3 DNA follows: TGTGCCAGCAGCTTAGACGTCTCCTACAATGAGCAGTTCTTC.

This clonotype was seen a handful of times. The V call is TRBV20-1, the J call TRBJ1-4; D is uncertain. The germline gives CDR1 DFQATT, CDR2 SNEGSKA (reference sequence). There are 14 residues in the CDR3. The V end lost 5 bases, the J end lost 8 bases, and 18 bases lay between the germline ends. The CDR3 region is CSAVGSTGEEKLFF. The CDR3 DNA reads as TGCAGTGCTGTTGGGAGTACGGGTGAGGAAAAACTGTTTTTT.

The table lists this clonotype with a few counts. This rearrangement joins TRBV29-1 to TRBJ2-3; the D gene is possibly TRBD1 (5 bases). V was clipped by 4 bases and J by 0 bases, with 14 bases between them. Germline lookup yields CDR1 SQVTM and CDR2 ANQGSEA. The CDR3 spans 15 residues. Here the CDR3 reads CSVGRRALSTDTQYF. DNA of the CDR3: TGCAGCGTTGGTCGCAGGGCACTCAGCACAGATACGCAGTATTTT.

The DNA for the CDR3 is TGTGCCAGCAGCTTCGATCCGACAGGCTTGTCAGGAGATACGCAGTATTTT. Its protein is CASSFDPTGLSGDTQYF. The chain links TRBV7-9 to TRBJ2-3, with D perhaps TRBD1 (6 bases). The CDR3 sequence is 17 residues long. Trimming took 3 bases from V and 5 from J, leaving 21 bases between them. CDR1 is SEHNR and CDR2 is FQNEAQ in the germline V gene (reference sequence). The variable domain in full, with the rest retrieved from reference TRBV7-9 and TRBJ2-3, is DTGVSQNPRHKITKRGQNVTFRCDPISEHNRLYWYRQTLGQGPEFLTYFQNEAQLEKSRLLSDRFSAERPKGSFSTLEIQRTEQGDSAMYLCASSFDPTGLSGDTQYFGPGTRLTVL.

This CDR3 reads CSVVAGAAETQYF. CDR3 bases: TGCAGCGTTGTAGCGGGGGCGGCGGAGACCCAGTACTTC. The chain links TRBV29-1 to TRBJ2-5; the match to TRBD2 covers 9 bases. CDR1 is SQVTM, CDR2 ANQGSEA, per germline. The V and J ends lost 4 bases and 5 bases, in that order; junction bases with no gene match: 5. This CDR3 contains 13 residues.

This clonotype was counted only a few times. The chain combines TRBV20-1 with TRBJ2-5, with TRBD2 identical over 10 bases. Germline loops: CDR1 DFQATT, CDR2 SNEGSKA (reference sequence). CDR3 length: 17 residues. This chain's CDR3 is CALREASGSRPPETQYF. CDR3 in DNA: TGCGCACTAAGAGAGGCTAGCGGGAGTCGCCCCCCAGAGACCCAGTACTTC.

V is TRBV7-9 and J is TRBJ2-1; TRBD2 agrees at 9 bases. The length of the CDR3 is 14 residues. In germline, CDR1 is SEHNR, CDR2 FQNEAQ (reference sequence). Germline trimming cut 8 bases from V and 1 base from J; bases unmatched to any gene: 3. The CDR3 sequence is CASGSGSSYNEQFF. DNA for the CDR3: TGTGCCAGCGGTAGCGGGAGTTCCTACAATGAGCAGTTCTTC.

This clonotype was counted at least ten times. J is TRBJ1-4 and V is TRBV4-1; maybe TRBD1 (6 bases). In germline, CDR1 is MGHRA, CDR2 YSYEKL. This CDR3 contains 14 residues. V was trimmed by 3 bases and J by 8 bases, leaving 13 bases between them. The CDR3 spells CASSQTGLGEKLFF. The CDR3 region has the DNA TGCGCCAGCAGCCAGACAGGTCTTGGCGAAAAACTGTTTTTT.

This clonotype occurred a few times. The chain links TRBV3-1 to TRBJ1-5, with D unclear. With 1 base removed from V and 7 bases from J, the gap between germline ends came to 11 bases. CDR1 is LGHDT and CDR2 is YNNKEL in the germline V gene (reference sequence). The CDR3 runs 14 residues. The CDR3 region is CASSQAGLGQPQHF. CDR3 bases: TGTGCCAGCAGCCAAGCAGGCCTCGGGCAGCCCCAGCATTTT.

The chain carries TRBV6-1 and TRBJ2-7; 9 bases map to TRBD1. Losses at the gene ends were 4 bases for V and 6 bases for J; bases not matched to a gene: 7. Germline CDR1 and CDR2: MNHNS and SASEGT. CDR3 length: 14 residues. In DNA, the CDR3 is TGTGCCAGCAGTGTCAACAGGGGGCTGACCGAGCAGTACGTC. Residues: CASSVNRGLTEQYV.